This T cell receptor (beta chain) came from a study of T cells after yellow fever vaccination. Study observations and caveats: Peak timing came faster in the weaker secondary response, day 5 versus 15. Shared CD4/CD8 clonotypes were a small share, likely from convergent recombination. Most primary-vaccination clones reappeared after the booster (approximately 95% CD4, 85% to 90% CD8).

This clonotype has a handful of counts. The antigen is unknown. Each CDR3 protein is one row after TCRdb ran MiXCR on the 5' RACE reads. Seen here are 200,000 to 300,000 distinct CDR3 sequences, 10% to 15% observed once, and the top ten hold roughly 0.5%. Germline CDR1 SGHDT, CDR2 YYEEEE. This CDR3 has 17 residues. V was pared by 4 bases and J by 2 bases, with 10 bases of the junction left unmatched. The sequenced sample was CD4+ T cells sorted from PBMCs, obtained 45 days after the yellow fever booster vaccination. This TCR was sampled from a man aged 30 to 39 who received the YFV17D yellow fever vaccine. The V call is TRBV5-6, the J call TRBJ2-2, with 8 bases fitting TRBD1. CDR3 sequence: CASSTATGTGNTGELFF. DNA of the CDR3: TGTGCCAGCAGCACGGCTACCGGGACAGGCAACACCGGGGAGCTGTTTTTT.